By proportion, the clone carrying this TCR beta chain is medium-sized. This sample was taken from a study of circulating CD8 cells and anti-PD-1 response in melanoma. Four subsets defined by PD-1 and/or TIGIT were sorted from live CD3+CD8+TCRalphabeta+ cells. Each library started from around 14 ng of total RNA using the QIAseq Immune Repertoire TCR panel. TCRdb re-analysed the reads in MiXCR, keeping a single row per CDR3 protein. Here the sample spans under 900 distinct CDR3 sequences, under 5% being singletons. CDR3 length equals 16 residues. Germline CDR1 reads LGHNA; CDR2 reads YNFKEQ. The ends lost 3 bases at V and 3 bases at J; junction bases unmatched: 5.

The material sequenced was CD8+ T cells from PBMCs, taken at baseline or after one month of anti-PD-1 therapy (not recorded which). The clonotype comes from a human donor with melanoma. The chain joins TRBV4-2 to TRBJ2-2; 9 bases are a match to TRBD1. The CDR3 is CASSHRQGDDTGELFF. The CDR3 nucleotides are TGTGCCAGCAGCCATCGACAGGGGGACGACACCGGGGAGCTGTTTTTT.